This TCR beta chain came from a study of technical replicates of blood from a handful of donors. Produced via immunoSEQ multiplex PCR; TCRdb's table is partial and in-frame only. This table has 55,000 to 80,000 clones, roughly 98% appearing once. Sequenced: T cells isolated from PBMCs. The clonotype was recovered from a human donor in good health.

The CDR3 reads CASSPGSNTEAFF. The CDR3 nucleotides read TGTGCCAGCAGCCCCGGGTCGAACACTGAAGCTTTCTTT. The genes are TRBV5-5 and TRBJ1-1; D call uncertain. The CDR3 has 13 amino acids. The V gene lost 4 bases and the J gene lost 1 base, with 8 bases spanning the gap. Germline CDR1 reads SGHKS; CDR2 reads YYEKEE (reference sequence).